This T cell receptor beta chain was recovered during a study of cytomegalovirus exposure and HLA in healthy donors (dated by TCRdb to 2016 to 2017). In the study overall: In an earlier analysis of around 540 of the donors, 276 Gb of sequence data and 117 million unique TCR beta sequences from roughly 190 million T cells were reported. Roughly 300 gigabases of sequencing data and some 85 million unique TCR sequences were included in an early release covering around 650 HLA-typed donors. The genetic ancestry cluster associated with self-reported Caucasian donors included approximately 85% of the roughly 380 genotyped donors. The aim of the study was to test whether cataloging public T cell receptors could identify signatures of past pathogen exposure. The T cell repertoires of 666 subjects were profiled by immunosequencing and related to cytomegalovirus serostatus. Besides the first cohort of about 730 subjects, a separate validation cohort made up of 90 to 150 different subjects was used. To predict cytomegalovirus infection status, the study combined high-throughput TCR immunosequencing, statistical association of individual TCRs with disease status, and machine learning. A later analysis re-examined previously published TCR beta repertoires from more than 650 donors and added high-resolution HLA genotyping to investigate patterns of TCR occurrence. In the later analysis, no new phenotypic data were used to find candidate immune exposures; instead, reliance was placed on TCR beta sequences and their occurrence across donors. An earlier analysis of around 580 of the donors used high-throughput TCR beta sequencing to judge whether each TCR beta V gene segment behaved as functional or pseudogenic. Donor age, sex, ethnicity and CMV serostatus were compiled together with the repertoire data. In a later genetic analysis, genome-wide SNP genotypes for about three fifths of the 666 donors were used, and that subset was treated as a discovery cohort. All discovery cohort repertoires had been generated using a single sequencing platform. HLA typing included class I and class II loci at four-digit resolution. The number of typed donors differed by locus: 629-630 for A, B, C, DRB1 and DQB1; approximately 520 for DQA1; 606 for DPA1; and some 470 for DPB1. Four or five DR-DQ haplotypes were treated as single units for association and clustering because of strong linkage in the cohort. Among 398 genotyped donors of the cohort, an average of about 240,000 unique TCR beta nucleotide sequences were sequenced per donor, around 18% of them non-productive. Points the paper makes about the study in general: Because the 87-base-pair reads could not distinguish some IMGT-functional V segments, including TRBV6-2 and TRBV6-3, those segments were excluded. Correlated functional status among segregating V segments might reflect linkage disequilibrium, but an unknown experimental factor could not be ruled out. Because counts were too low, some 16 rarely observed V segments, including chromosome 9 orphons, were excluded from the earlier analysis of around 640 of the donors. A later analysis found that most CMV-associated TCR beta chains appeared HLA-restricted, with HLA associations seemingly driven largely by CMV exposure. When HLA alleles, especially DR and DQ, strongly co-occurred, TCR associations were difficult to assign to individual alleles. Only TCR beta chains were sequenced in this cohort, and the absence of alpha or paired-chain data limited detectable features. At a false discovery rate of 0.05, a later analysis linked about 17,000 TCR beta sequences to specific HLA alleles. In a later genetic analysis, a missense DCLRE1C variant was associated with V-gene and J-gene trimming of TCR beta chains, and the association was replicated in an independent cohort. CMV serostatus was the only immune exposure information available for the cohort. According to a later analysis, TCR association rates differed among HLA loci, with DRB1 alleles showing the most associated TCRs and HLA-C alleles showing the fewest. A group of highly shared sequence variants was considered likely to be a technical artifact of the sequencing pipeline. A few of the identified cytomegalovirus-associated TCR beta chains were confirmed in vitro to be specific for cytomegalovirus antigens. The classifier was reported to diagnose cytomegalovirus status with high specificity and sensitivity in both the original cohort and the validation cohort. In a later analysis, HLA-associated TCR beta chains showed more clonal expansion and lower generation probabilities than non-associated chains that were equally common. Because HLA typing was missing for some donors at each locus, association tests included only the typed subset. In an earlier analysis of about 550 of the donors, most TCR beta V segments were observed in productive rearrangements about 90% or about 30% of the time, broadly matching IMGT annotations. According to the authors, the approach could potentially be generalized to other disease states and immunological phenotypes. In a later analysis, several top co-occurrence clusters were reported to appear linked to parvovirus B19, influenza, CMV and Epstein-Barr virus. A further reported finding was that TCR beta sequences accurately predicted the HLA-A and HLA-B alleles for most subjects in the first cohort. While some public TCRs were present in many individuals, most TCR sequences turned up only very rarely across donors. In the study, some 160 TCR beta chains were listed as associated with cytomegalovirus. In a later genetic analysis, fewer N-insertions in productive TCRs were reported among donors in an Asian-associated ancestry cluster than the 666-donor mean. Roughly uniform sequencing depth across donors was assumed in presence/absence analyses, although this assumption may not hold.

In total, around 600 healthy bone marrow donors made up the cohort. At the time of sampling, all cohort members were nominally healthy, though unrecorded immune exposures were likely present. The donor was CMV seropositive and was included in the group of approximately 300 seropositive cohort members. Each donor provided a peripheral blood sample, and peripheral blood mononuclear cells were used for TCR beta sequencing. The Qiagen DNeasy Blood Extraction Kit was used to extract genomic DNA from the blood cell samples. The germline V end is reduced by 10 bases and the J end by 7 bases; junction bases left unmatched: 15. Taken from the germline V gene, the CDR1 and CDR2 loops are MDHEN and SYDVKM. The CDR3 sequence holds 17 residues, the cysteine and phenylalanine included. The sequence is cut down to CDR3 DNA, 51 bases in frame from base 1. The library was prepared using the immunoSEQ multiplex PCR assay. For the multiplex PCR, a mixture combining 60 forward primers for TCR Vbeta segments and 13 reverse primers for TCR Jbeta segments was used. A multiplex PCR assay on genomic DNA amplified the CDR3 region of rearranged TCR beta genes. The Illumina HiSeq System was used to sequence the amplified TCR beta libraries as 87-base-pair reads. The published analysis was carried out like this. A later analysis tallied around 82 million unique TCR beta chains across the roughly 610 repertoires, and approximately 12 million of those chains were shared by two or more donors. A nearest-neighbor algorithm error-corrected the raw reads and collapsed the reads into unique sequences, merging closely related sequences to remove PCR and sequencing errors. Alignment of CDR3 sequences to IMGT reference sequences was used to assign V, D and J gene segments. Each retained sequence needed at least a six-nucleotide match to both a V gene segment and a J gene segment. A rearrangement was called productive if the CDR3 had no stop codons and remained in frame with V and J, and every other rearrangement was called non-productive. Following IMGT convention, CDR3 was defined as the stretch from the second conserved V-encoded cysteine up to the conserved J-encoded phenylalanine. The earlier analysis of about 610 of the donors excluded sequences that lacked an unambiguous match to a single V gene segment. In an earlier analysis of about 590 of the donors, a V segment was called functional when productive rearrangements were above 56.7%, and segregating when the standard deviation between donors exceeded 5%. A statistical classification framework was built for diagnosing cytomegalovirus status from the catalog of TCR beta chain sequences. In a later analysis, V and J genes were assigned by comparing TCR nucleotide sequences against IMGT/GENE-DB human TR gene sequences. In a later analysis, CDR3 sequences and most-parsimonious VDJ recombination scenarios were assigned using the TCRdist pipeline. In a later analysis, each TCR beta chain was defined by its CDR3 amino acid sequence together with its V-gene family, and reads without a unique V-gene family were excluded. In a later analysis, nearly 600 highly shared, low-generation-probability nucleotide sequences were removed to address suspected cross-contamination and a sequencing artifact. In a later analysis, a clonal expansion index for each public chain was calculated from normalized within-repertoire ranks of inferred template counts. In a later analysis, generation probabilities were computed with a VDJ recombination model fitted to out-of-frame rearrangements, and the resulting probabilities were checked against IGoR. In a later analysis, hypergeometric tests were used to score TCR-TCR, TCR-HLA and TCR-CMV co-occurrence, with a repertoire-size bias correction applied to TCR pairs. A later analysis estimated false discovery rates by permuting HLA or CMV assignments 20 times. In a later analysis, co-occurring TCRs were grouped with DBSCAN, and TCRdist sequence similarity was added when clustering was performed within HLA-allele-positive subsets. Repertoires with fewer than 30,000 or more than 120,000 public chains, plus five repertoires with anomalous nucleotide sharing, were excluded from co-occurrence clustering. The immuneACCESS repertoire file appears here via TCRdb, limited to in-frame rearrangements. These files lack a portion of the clones; in checked studies, under half of the deficit traces to unresolved V genes, and the cause of the others is not known. Clonal size and the V and J genes are those of that table, whereas D and trimming came from the DNA. Recorded for this sample are roughly 150,000 clones; 60% to 85% of them occurred a single time. The ten biggest clones cover about 13% of the sample.

Worth noting for this clone: Its antigen remains undetermined. No qualities accompany the bases; no much larger clone lies one base away.

Sequenced: PBMCs. The rearranged segments are TRBV28 and TRBJ2-2, with 13 junctional bases fitting TRBD2. The sequence was obtained from a middle-aged man in good health and CMV-seropositive. The CDR3 region reads CATSPGLAGARGGELFF. The bases read TGTGCCACCTCGCCCGGACTAGCGGGAGCAAGAGGCGGGGAGCTGTTTTTT. When the CDR3 is completed using the reference TRBV28 and TRBJ2-2 genes on either side, the full variable domain is DVKVTQSSRYLVKRTGEKVFLECVQDMDHENMFWYRQDPGLGLRLIYFSYDVKMKEKGDIPEGYSVSREKKERFSLILESASTNQTSMYLCATSPGLAGARGGELFFGEGSRLTVL.